This T cell receptor beta chain was sequenced during a study of blood T cell repertoires in COVID-19. Study-level information: Acute and convalescent COVID-19 specimens originated in the United States, Italy and Spain.

In the original analysis: Estimation of nucleated cell counts relied on the amplification of reference gene primers. Sequencing was performed with immunoSEQ multiplex PCR; in TCRdb, only in-frame clones are kept and a portion is missing. D and trimming come from the DNA, and the V and J calls and clone size come from that table. In the table there are 110,000 to 150,000 clones, 79% of which are singletons. Per germline, CDR1 LGHDT and CDR2 YNNKEL (reference sequence). CDR3 length: 15 amino acids. V lost 4 bases and J lost 5; bases outside the gene matches: 8. The source is a man aged 60 to 69 with acute or convalescent COVID-19. The sample consisted of peripheral blood. The chain is built from TRBV3-1 (or the pseudogene TRBV3-2) and TRBJ2-7; 10 bases line up with TRBD1. As DNA, the CDR3 is TGTGCCAGCAGCCTATCCGGGACAGGGGCAAACGAGCAGTACTTC. Amino acids: CASSLSGTGANEQYF.